This entry is about one TCR beta chain. Germline V CDR1 and CDR2: SGHVS, FQNEAQ. The V gene lost 0 bases and the J gene lost 4 bases, with 13 bases spanning the gap. The length of the CDR3 is 16 residues. The data originate from a study of blood T cell repertoires in COVID-19. Generated by immunoSEQ multiplex PCR, the TCRdb table keeps only in-frame clones and is missing some. The sample has a few hundred thousand clones, around 85% seen once. The chain uses TRBV7-8 and TRBJ2-1, with D perhaps matching TRBD1 (5 bases). This receptor was obtained from a man in his forties who had recovered from COVID-19. Sequencing was done on a sample of PBMCs or T cells enriched from blood (not recorded which). The CDR3, as DNA: TGTGCCAGCAGCTTAGCGGTAGGGGTCCGGTACAATGAGCAGTTCTTC. Translating gives CASSLAVGVRYNEQFF.